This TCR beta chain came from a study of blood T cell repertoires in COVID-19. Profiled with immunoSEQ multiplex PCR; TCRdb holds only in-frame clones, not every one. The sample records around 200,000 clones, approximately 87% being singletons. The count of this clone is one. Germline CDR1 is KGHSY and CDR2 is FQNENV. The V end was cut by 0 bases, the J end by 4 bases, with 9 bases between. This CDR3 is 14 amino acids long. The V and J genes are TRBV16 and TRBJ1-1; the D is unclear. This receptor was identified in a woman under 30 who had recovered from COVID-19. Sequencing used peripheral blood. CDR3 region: CASSQSAVGTEAFF. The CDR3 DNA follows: TGTGCCAGCAGCCAATCAGCTGTTGGCACTGAAGCTTTCTTT.